This T cell receptor beta chain derives from a study of shared clonotypes between healthy human individuals (dated by TCRdb to 2018 to 2021). Background for the entire study: A couple of women and three men aged 18 to 49 years were included in the cohort. For each donor, three plates each were used for CD4 naive and CD4 memory, two plates were used for CD8 naive, and one plate was used for CD8 memory. To estimate repertoire size and how much clonotypes are shared between individuals, the study performed deep sequencing of blood TCR repertoires from a few healthy adults. To increase sequencing depth and limit assay-specific biases, different laboratories used diverse techniques to prepare libraries and sequence TCR repertoires. Between about 0.8 and 9 billion PBMCs per donor were obtained by leukapheresis. Broader findings and caveats from the paper: Because the study included a small number of donors, the genetic and exposure-history diversity represented was limited. Compared with non-shared clonotypes, the clonotypes found in all four sorted-subset donors had higher generation probabilities. Even with the large sequencing depth, rarefaction of the sorted-subset datasets indicated that sequencing was incomplete. Across four donors, around 5% of naive CD4, roughly 3.4% of naive CD8, approximately 2.5% of memory CD4, and roughly 0.41% of memory CD8 clonotypes were shared. Sampling was restricted to blood, and TCR repertoires in tissue are likely to differ from TCR repertoires in blood. Based on pairwise subsampling, the degree of clonotype sharing among donors was expected to be affected by sequencing depth. Larger estimated clonotype richness was generally found for naive subsets than for memory subsets.

Notes on this clone: What this receptor recognizes is not known. The input lacks base qualities; no much larger clone sits a single base away.

Using the deep immunoSEQ assay, TCR CDR3 regions were amplified from genomic DNA by multiplex PCR. Extracted genomic DNA from each cell subset was spread evenly across all wells of several immunoSEQ 96-well plates, with each plate serving as a replicate. For sorted subsets, each replicate PCR was loaded with 200 ng genomic DNA, equivalent to approximately 33,000 T cell genomes. Purified libraries were measured with a Qubit 3.0 fluorometer, size-checked on a Bioanalyzer 2100, and measured again with the KAPA Library Quantification kit. Every immunoSEQ 96-well plate was sequenced on a dedicated single-read 150-cycle Illumina NextSeq 550 flow cell. Under the source paper's analysis protocol: Because only junctional sequences without quality scores were contained in the immunoSEQ output, filtering matching that applied to full-length reads could not be performed. To assign V/J genes and CDR3, sequences were annotated using PyIR, a Python wrapper for IgBLAST v1.9, with IMGT germline references. Reads with weak V/J assignments (E-value above 1e-6), missing CDR3, stop codons, out-of-frame junctions, or ambiguous translated residues were removed. V3J clonotypes were defined as sequences sharing the same inferred V gene, J gene, and CDR3 amino acid sequence. Percentage overlap between repertoires was calculated by dividing the number of shared unique clonotypes by the size of the smaller repertoire. Three approaches were used to assess repertoire richness: RTK rarefaction, the Chao1 estimator, and Recon v2.1 estimates of unobserved clonotypes. OLGA was used to compute generation probabilities for all TCRbeta clonotypes that the gDNA method yielded from several donors. Sourced from immuneACCESS, this table was stored by TCRdb with only in-frame sequences that have V and J called. A share of the clones is absent; for the studies checked, an unresolved V gene accounts for under half, and the remainder has no known explanation. V and J calls and clone size are copied from that table; D and trimming were computed from the DNA. A total of 550,000 to 800,000 clones appear in this sample, less than 95% of them only once. The biggest ten clones account for 34% of the sample.

The germline ends are 20 bases apart after V is trimmed by 7 bases and J by 5 bases. Via the germline V gene (reference sequence), CDR1 is SEHNR and CDR2 FQNEAQ. The CDR3 sequence holds 16 residues, the cysteine and phenylalanine included. The CDR3 DNA has 48 bases and is translated from base 1. Healthy HIV-negative adults with no recently reported acute infections or vaccinations were included as donors. All donors were Caucasian adults living in Nashville, Tennessee, USA. The CD8 memory samples were a combination of magnetically selected CD45RO+ cells and CCR7-negative CD45RA+ effector memory (TemRA) cells. Blood was obtained by leukapheresis, after which PBMCs were separated by Ficoll-Histopaque density gradient centrifugation and cryopreserved in liquid nitrogen vapor phase. Analytical flow cytometry was used to check the purity and quantity of every magnetically sorted T cell population. Genomic DNA was isolated from every sorted fraction and measured by UV absorbance on a Nanodrop 2000c.

This clonotype was obtained from a man between 18 and 29 years old in good health. Some clones in this sample may be carry-over from other donors' samples. Here the chain combines TRBV7-9 and TRBJ2-2; tentative D gene TRBD2, with 5 bases matching. Sequencing input: memory CD8+ T cells from PBMCs. What this sample's cell subset or site label stands for: CD45RO+ cells pooled with CCR7-negative TemRA cells. The CDR3 here reads CASIEVWETGTGELFF. The DNA is TGTGCCAGCATCGAAGTATGGGAGACGGGGACCGGGGAGCTGTTTTTT.